A single sample gave rise to the 2 T cell receptor beta chains below, sequenced in a study of shared clonotypes between healthy human individuals. Some clones are missing from TCRdb's copy, which holds only in-frame ones; the method was immunoSEQ multiplex PCR. The profile shows some 740,000 clones, more than 85% of them singletons. CD45RO-negative, CCR7-positively selected cells formed the naive CD8 fraction, excluding terminally differentiated effector memory CD45RA+ cells. The sample was naive CD8+ T cells sorted from blood. The receptors were sampled from a man aged 25-45 years in good health.

The chain couples TRBV6-5 to TRBJ2-1, with D uncertain. This CDR3 has 12 amino acids. V gave up 8 bases and J gave up 8 bases, with 13 bases separating them. Germline values: CDR1 MNHEY, CDR2 SVGAGI. This chain's CDR3 is CASGPPGHEQFF. The DNA for the CDR3 is TGTGCCAGCGGACCCCCGGGCCATGAGCAGTTCTTC.

The chain employs TRBV30 and TRBJ1-1; a possible D gene is TRBD1 (5 bases). Germline CDR1 is GTSNPN and CDR2 is SVGIG (reference sequence). There are 14 residues in the CDR3. V lost 0 bases and J lost 1, with 9 bases in between. The CDR3 DNA sequence: TGTGCCTGGAGTGTGTTGGGGCGGAACACTGAAGCTTTCTTT. It encodes CAWSVLGRNTEAFF.